These T cell receptor beta chains were read from a single sample in a study of T cells in Graves' hyperthyroidism and ophthalmopathy. Each CDR3 protein is one row after TCRdb ran MiXCR on the multiplex PCR reads. The repertoire includes fewer than 700,000 distinct CDR3 sequences, 17% of them detected once, and 17% sits in the top ten. The sample was blood. The receptors derive from a woman younger than 30 with Graves' ophthalmopathy. Both conserved end residues are part of each CDR3. The D gene is left open where the match is weak. Size is omitted from some rows. Given values are once, few, many or a class for expanded clones.

v_call	j_call	cdr3_length	d_call	clone_size	cdr3_aa	cdr3_nt
TRBV11-2	TRBJ1-3	15	-	-	CASGRTASSGNTIYF	TGTGCCAGCGGGAGGACGGCGAGCTCTGGAAACACCATATATTTT
TRBV4-1	TRBJ2-1	20	-	-	CASSPVRVTNKFPSYNEQFF	TGCGCCAGCAGCCCCGTTCGAGTGACTAACAAGTTCCCCTCCTACAATGAGCAGTTCTTC
TRBV10-3	TRBJ1-2	15	TRBD1	many	CAISDRTGGYYGYTF	TGTGCCATCAGTGACCGGACAGGGGGATACTATGGCTACACCTTC
TRBV27	TRBJ2-1	16	-	many	CASSSFRAEAYNEQFF	TGTGCCAGCAGTTCCTTCCGAGCGGAGGCCTACAATGAGCAGTTCTTC
TRBV30	TRBJ2-7	13	TRBD1	many	CAWAGDRPYEQYF	TGTGCCTGGGCCGGGGACAGACCCTACGAGCAGTACTTC
TRBV20-1	TRBJ2-1	15	TRBD2	-	CSARGTSGPYNEQFF	TGCAGTGCTAGGGGGACTAGCGGGCCCTACAATGAGCAGTTCTTC
TRBV20-1	TRBJ2-1	14	-	many	CSASPPGRNNEQFF	TGCAGTGCTAGCCCTCCGGGAAGGAACAATGAGCAGTTCTTC
TRBV3-1	TRBJ2-1	15	-	many	CASSQDSGAYNEQFF	TGTGCCAGCAGCCAAGATAGCGGAGCCTACAATGAGCAGTTCTTC
TRBV27	TRBJ1-1	13	-	many	CASSLSPYTEAFF	TGTGCCAGCAGTTTATCACCTTACACTGAAGCTTTCTTT
TRBV7-2	TRBJ2-7	15	TRBD2	many	CASSLRTSGSGEQYF	TGTGCCAGCAGCTTGAGGACTAGCGGGAGTGGGGAGCAGTACTTC
TRBV2	TRBJ1-2	15	-	many	CASRDRPPANYGYTF	TGTGCCAGCAGGGACAGACCCCCCGCTAACTATGGCTACACCTTC
TRBV6-1	TRBJ2-1	15	TRBD2	many	CASSPGLAGYHEQFF	TGTGCCAGCAGTCCCGGACTAGCGGGATACCATGAGCAGTTCTTC
TRBV19	TRBJ2-3	14	TRBD2	few	CASSMGLGTDTQYF	TGTGCCAGTAGTATGGGACTAGGTACAGATACGCAGTATTTT
TRBV3-1	TRBJ1-1	15	-	many	CASSPGTSADTEAFF	TGTGCCAGCAGCCCAGGGACTTCGGCAGACACTGAAGCTTTCTTT
TRBV5-5	TRBJ1-2	14	-	many	CASSLEARRHGYTF	TGTGCCAGCAGCTTGGAGGCAAGACGGCATGGCTACACCTTC
TRBV20-1	TRBJ2-7	16	-	many	CSATGSRGLSQYEQYF	TGCAGTGCTACCGGCTCCAGGGGTTTGTCCCAATACGAGCAGTACTTC
TRBV24-1	TRBJ2-3	14	TRBD2	many	CATCGGSFTDTQYF	TGTGCCACCTGTGGCGGGAGTTTTACAGATACGCAGTATTTT
TRBV2	TRBJ2-7	14	-	many	CASSERGQIYEQYF	TGTGCCAGCAGTGAAAGAGGACAAATCTACGAGCAGTACTTC
TRBV20-1	TRBJ2-5	14	TRBD1	many	CSARDSGGQETQYF	TGCAGTGCTAGAGATTCAGGGGGTCAAGAGACCCAGTACTTC
TRBV12-3/TRBV12-4	TRBJ2-1	14	-	-	CASSLPGKYNEQFF	TGTGCCAGCAGTTTACCGGGAAAGTACAATGAGCAGTTCTTC
TRBV12-3/TRBV12-4	TRBJ1-5	15	TRBD1	-	CASSGDRVRNQPQHF	TGTGCCAGCAGTGGGGACAGGGTGCGCAATCAGCCCCAGCATTTT
TRBV14	TRBJ1-1	13	-	few	CASSQDAGAQSFF	TGTGCCAGCAGCCAAGACGCGGGGGCGCAATCTTTCTTT
TRBV7-2	TRBJ1-6	13	-	many	CASSLAGHSPLHF	TGTGCCAGCAGCTTAGCGGGGCATTCACCCCTCCACTTT
TRBV19	TRBJ1-1	14	-	once	CASSMEGTPNRAFF	TGTGCCAGTAGTATGGAAGGGACACCGAACCGGGCTTTCTTT
TRBV6-6	TRBJ2-7	16	TRBD2	-	CASSYRLAGAGNEQYF	TGTGCCAGCAGTTACCGACTAGCGGGAGCCGGCAACGAGCAGTACTTC
TRBV7-6	TRBJ1-2	16	-	few	CASSFPRTLEDSGYTF	TGTGCCAGCAGCTTCCCTAGGACTCTGGAGGATAGTGGCTACACCTTC
TRBV5-1	TRBJ2-1	16	TRBD1	many	CASSLQGQGAYNEQFF	TGCGCCAGCAGCCTACAAGGACAGGGGGCCTACAATGAGCAGTTCTTC
TRBV7-9	TRBJ2-1	15	-	many	CASSLFGGSYNEQFF	TGTGCCAGCAGCTTATTTGGGGGTTCCTACAATGAGCAGTTCTTC
TRBV6-5	TRBJ2-3	16	-	many	CASSYHSSRGTDTQYF	TGTGCCAGCAGTTACCACAGCAGTCGCGGGACAGATACGCAGTATTTT
TRBV30	TRBJ1-3	13	-	many	CAWNTASGNTIYF	TGTGCCTGGAACACGGCCTCTGGAAACACCATATATTTT
TRBV19	TRBJ2-1	14	-	-	CASSMQRRDNEQFF	TGTGCCAGTAGTATGCAGAGGAGGGACAATGAGCAGTTCTTC
TRBV7-2	TRBJ1-1	15	-	many	CASSSLRKVNTEAFF	TGTGCCAGCAGCTCACTACGGAAGGTGAACACTGAAGCTTTCTTT
TRBV10-3	TRBJ1-1	15	-	-	CAISETNTAYTEAFF	TGTGCCATCAGTGAGACCAATACAGCGTACACTGAAGCTTTCTTT
TRBV18	TRBJ1-5	17	TRBD1	few	CASSPSGGTGGNQPQHF	TGTGCCAGCTCACCCTCGGGGGGGACAGGGGGTAATCAGCCCCAGCATTTT
TRBV30	TRBJ1-1	11	TRBD1	many	CVGTGAPEAFF	TGTGTAGGAACAGGGGCACCTGAAGCTTTCTTT
TRBV7-2	TRBJ2-5	14	TRBD1	few	CAGSLGAGGETQYF	TGTGCCGGCAGCTTAGGGGCAGGGGGAGAGACCCAGTACTTC
TRBV7-9	TRBJ2-1	15	TRBD2	-	CASSLMASGTGEQFF	TGTGCCAGCAGCTTAATGGCTAGCGGGACGGGTGAGCAGTTCTTC